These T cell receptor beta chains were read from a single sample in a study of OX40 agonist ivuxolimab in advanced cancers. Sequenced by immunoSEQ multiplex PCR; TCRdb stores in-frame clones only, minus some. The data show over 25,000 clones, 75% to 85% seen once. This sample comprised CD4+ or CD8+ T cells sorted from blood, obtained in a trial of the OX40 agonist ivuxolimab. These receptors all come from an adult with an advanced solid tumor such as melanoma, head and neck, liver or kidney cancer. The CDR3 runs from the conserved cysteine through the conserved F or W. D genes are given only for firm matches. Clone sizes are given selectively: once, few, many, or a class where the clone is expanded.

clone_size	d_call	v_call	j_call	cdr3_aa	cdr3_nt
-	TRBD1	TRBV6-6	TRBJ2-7	CASRSPGQAGIYEQYF	TGTGCCAGCAGATCCCCGGGACAGGCAGGGATCTACGAGCAGTACTTC
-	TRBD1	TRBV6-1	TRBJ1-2	CASSGDRVVDGYTF	TGTGCCAGCAGTGGGGACAGGGTCGTTGACGGCTACACCTTC
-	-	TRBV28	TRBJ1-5	CASSLGQGYRQPQHF	TGTGCCAGCAGTTTAGGGCAGGGCTATAGGCAGCCCCAGCATTTT
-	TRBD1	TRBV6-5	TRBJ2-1	CASARRGGDEQFF	TGTGCCAGCGCGCGACGAGGGGGCGATGAGCAGTTCTTC
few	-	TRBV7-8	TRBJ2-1	CASNSLAEDEQFF	TGTGCCAGCAACAGTTTAGCGGAGGATGAGCAGTTCTTC
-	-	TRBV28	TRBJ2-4	CASSPVAKNIQYF	TGTGCCAGCAGCCCGGTAGCCAAAAACATTCAGTACTTC
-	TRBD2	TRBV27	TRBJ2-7	CASSLLAGPGEQYF	TGTGCCAGCAGCCTTCTAGCGGGGCCTGGGGAGCAGTACTTC
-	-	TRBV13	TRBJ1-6	CASSLGPNHGNSPLHF	TGTGCCAGCAGCTTAGGCCCCAATCACGGCAATTCACCCCTCCACTTT
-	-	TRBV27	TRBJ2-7	CASTARGPGLEQYF	TGTGCCAGCACCGCCCGAGGGCCGGGGCTCGAGCAGTACTTC
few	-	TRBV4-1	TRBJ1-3	CASSQVVGASGNTIYF	TGCGCCAGCAGCCAAGTCGTGGGGGCTTCTGGAAACACCATATATTTT